Listed here are 5 T cell receptor beta chains from one sample, sequenced in a study of identical twins. From the 5' RACE reads, TCRdb called clonotypes with MiXCR, one entry per CDR3 protein. Of around 570,000 distinct CDR3 sequences in the sample, around a tenth were seen once. Separately, the same data were catalogued under a study of yellow fever vaccine responses in identical twins.

Sequencing used PBMCs. The receptors come from a woman between 18 and 29 years old in good health.

This clonotype turned up a few times. This sequence joins TRBV20-1 and TRBJ2-7, with a possible D match to TRBD2 (6 bases). CDR1 and CDR2 (germline): DFQATT, SNEGSKA (reference sequence). Trimming stripped 0 bases from V and 2 bases from J, with 14 bases between. The length of the CDR3 is 15 residues. In DNA form, the CDR3 reads TGCAGTGCTAGAGATCCGGGGCGGGGAACCTACGAGCAGTACTTC. The encoded protein is CSARDPGRGTYEQYF.

This clonotype has a handful of counts. The chain joins TRBV6-2 or TRBV6-3 to TRBJ2-1, with D possibly matching TRBD2 (7 bases). CDR1 MNHEY and CDR2 SVGEGT come from the germline V gene. The CDR3 runs to 17 residues. V was pared by 2 bases and J by 10 bases, with 24 bases between. The CDR3: CASSYPPSRGPLREQFF. The CDR3, as DNA: TGTGCCAGCAGTTACCCACCCTCGCGGGGGCCCCTCCGCGAGCAGTTCTTC.

V usage is TRBV4-3 and J usage is TRBJ2-1, with TRBD1 matching over 9 bases. CDR3 length: 15 residues. Germline V CDR1 and CDR2: LGHNA, YSLEER. V shed 4 bases and J 3 bases; nucleotides not matched to a gene: 4. For the CDR3, the DNA is TGCGCCAGCAGCCCGAGACAGGGGGACTACAATGAGCAGTTCTTC. Translated, it gives CASSPRQGDYNEQFF.

The chain carries TRBV14 and TRBJ2-2, with D possibly called TRBD1 or TRBD2 (5 bases each). Germline V CDR1 and CDR2: SGHDN, FVKESK. The V and J ends lost 0 bases and 6 bases respectively, with 17 bases between them. CDR3 length: 17 amino acids. The CDR3 nucleotides are TGTGCCAGCAGCCAAGATCTTACTTCGATGGGGGCCGGGGAGCTGTTTTTT. It codes for CASSQDLTSMGAGELFF.

This clonotype was found a few times. CDR3: CASSESGSRYEQYF. The CDR3 DNA follows: TGTGCCAGCAGTGAATCGGGGAGTAGATACGAGCAGTACTTC. V gene TRBV25-1 combines with J gene TRBJ2-7, with D tentatively TRBD2 (5 bases). Trimming removed 1 base from V and 4 bases from J, with 11 bases in between. The germline CDR1 and CDR2 sequences are MGHDK and SYGVNS. This CDR3 contains 14 residues.